This TCR beta chain was captured by sequencing in a study of prognosis after radiotherapy for stage I lung cancer. Study context: Therapy given concurrently with stereotactic body radiotherapy reached no patient.

The V gene lost 4 bases and the J gene lost 7 bases, with 11 bases spanning the gap. The germline V gene encodes CDR1 PRHDT and CDR2 FYEKMQ (reference sequence). CDR3 size: 12 residues. Genomic DNA was the source, and TCR beta CDR3 was amplified from it by two-round multiplex PCR. Round one of PCR was performed, and it used primers specific to each TRBV and TRBJ gene. TCRdb called the multiplex PCR reads again in MiXCR, with one record for every CDR3 protein. The table shows fewer than 20,000 distinct CDR3 sequences, with less than 55% occurring only once. This clonotype occurred many times. The input for sequencing was PBMCs, taken before or after stereotactic body radiation therapy (not recorded which). This sequence originates from a donor at least 50 years old with non-small cell lung cancer. This rearrangement joins TRBV13 to TRBJ2-7; no firm D call. For the CDR3, the DNA is TGTGCCAGCAGCTCAGTCACGCGGGAGCAGTACTTC. Encoded protein: CASSSVTREQYF.